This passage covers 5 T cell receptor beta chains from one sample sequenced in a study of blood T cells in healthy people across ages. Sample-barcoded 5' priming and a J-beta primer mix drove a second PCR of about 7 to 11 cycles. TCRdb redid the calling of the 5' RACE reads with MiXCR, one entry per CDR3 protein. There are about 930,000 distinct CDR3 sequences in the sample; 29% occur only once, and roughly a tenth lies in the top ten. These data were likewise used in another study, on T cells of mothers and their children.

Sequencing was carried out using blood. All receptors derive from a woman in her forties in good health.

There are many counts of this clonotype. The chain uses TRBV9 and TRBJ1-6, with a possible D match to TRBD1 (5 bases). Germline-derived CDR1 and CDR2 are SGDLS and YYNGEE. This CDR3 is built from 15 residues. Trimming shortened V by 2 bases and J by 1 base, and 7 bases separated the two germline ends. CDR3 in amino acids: CASSVGGSYNSPLHF. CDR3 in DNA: TGTGCCAGCAGCGTCGGGGGGTCCTATAATTCACCCCTCCACTTT.

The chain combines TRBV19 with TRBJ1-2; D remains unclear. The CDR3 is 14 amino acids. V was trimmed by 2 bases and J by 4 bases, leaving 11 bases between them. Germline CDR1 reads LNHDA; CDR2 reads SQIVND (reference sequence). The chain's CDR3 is CASSIIGTSYGYTF. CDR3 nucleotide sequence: TGTGCCAGTAGTATAATCGGCACTTCCTATGGCTACACCTTC.

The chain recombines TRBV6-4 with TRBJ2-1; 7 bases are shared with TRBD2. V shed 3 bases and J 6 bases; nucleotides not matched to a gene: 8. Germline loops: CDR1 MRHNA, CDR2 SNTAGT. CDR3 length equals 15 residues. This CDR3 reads CASSEAERDPNEQFF. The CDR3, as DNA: TGTGCCAGCAGTGAGGCGGAGCGGGACCCCAATGAGCAGTTCTTC.

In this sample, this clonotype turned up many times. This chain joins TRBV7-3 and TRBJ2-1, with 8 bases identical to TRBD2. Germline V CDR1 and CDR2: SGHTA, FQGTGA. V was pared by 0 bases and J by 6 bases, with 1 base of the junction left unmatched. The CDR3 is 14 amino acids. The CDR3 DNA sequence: TGTGCCAGCAGCTTAACTAGCGGGGTCAATGAGCAGTTCTTC. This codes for CASSLTSGVNEQFF.

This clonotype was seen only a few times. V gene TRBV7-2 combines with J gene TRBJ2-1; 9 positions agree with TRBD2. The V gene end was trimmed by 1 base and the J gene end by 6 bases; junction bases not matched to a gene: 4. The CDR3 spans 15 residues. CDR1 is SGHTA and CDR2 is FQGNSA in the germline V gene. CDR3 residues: CASSLGGSGGNEQFF. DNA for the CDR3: TGTGCCAGCAGCTTAGGGGGTAGCGGGGGCAATGAGCAGTTCTTC.